A selection of T cell receptor beta chains follows, all from one sample in a study of blood T cell repertoires in COVID-19. Some clones are missing from TCRdb's copy, which holds only in-frame ones; the method was immunoSEQ multiplex PCR. The data hold 150,000 to 200,000 clones, with 79% observed a single time. Source material: peripheral blood. The receptors here all came from a middle-aged woman with COVID-19, enrolled during active disease. Each CDR3 is given with its conserved first and last residue. D genes are given only for firm matches. Rows give clone size only sometimes, using once, few, many, or a class for an expanded clone.

j_call: TRBJ2-1; v_call: TRBV5-1; d_call: TRBD2; clone_size: .; cdr3_nt: TGCGCCAGCAGCTCACTAGCGGGAGAGGTCAATGAGCAGTTCTTC; cdr3_aa: CASSSLAGEVNEQFF
j_call: TRBJ1-2; v_call: TRBV5-1; d_call: .; clone_size: .; cdr3_nt: TGCGCCAGCAGAATCGACTCCCCCCCTGGTGGCTACACCTTC; cdr3_aa: CASRIDSPPGGYTF
j_call: TRBJ1-1; v_call: TRBV25-1; d_call: .; clone_size: .; cdr3_nt: TGTGCCAGCAGCCAGGACAGGAACACTGAAGCTTTCTTT; cdr3_aa: CASSQDRNTEAFF
j_call: TRBJ2-2; v_call: TRBV7-3; d_call: .; clone_size: .; cdr3_nt: TGTGCCAGCAGCTTGGCAGGGTTGAACACCGGGGAGCTGTTTTTT; cdr3_aa: CASSLAGLNTGELFF
j_call: TRBJ2-7; v_call: TRBV7-9; d_call: .; clone_size: .; cdr3_nt: TGTGCCAGCAGCTTAGTTTGGTCCCAGGGAGGTCGCTACGAGCAGTACTTC; cdr3_aa: CASSLVWSQGGRYEQYF
j_call: TRBJ1-2; v_call: TRBV10-1; d_call: .; clone_size: few; cdr3_nt: TGCGCCAGCAGTGAGGGTTGGGGCCGCGGCTACACCTTC; cdr3_aa: CASSEGWGRGYTF
j_call: TRBJ1-1; v_call: TRBV3-1/TRBV3-2; d_call: TRBD1; clone_size: .; cdr3_nt: TGTGCCAGCAGCCACGCGGGACAGCTGAACACTGAAGCTTTCTTT; cdr3_aa: CASSHAGQLNTEAFF
j_call: TRBJ2-7; v_call: TRBV6-6; d_call: .; clone_size: .; cdr3_nt: TGTGCCAGCAGTTATGGCCTTTACGAGCAGTACTTC; cdr3_aa: CASSYGLYEQYF
j_call: TRBJ2-5; v_call: TRBV7-3; d_call: .; clone_size: .; cdr3_nt: TGTGCCACCTCCCGGGGGGCCCTAGGGACCCAGTACTTC; cdr3_aa: CATSRGALGTQYF
j_call: TRBJ2-2; v_call: TRBV27; d_call: TRBD2; clone_size: few; cdr3_nt: TGTGCCAGCAGGGTCTGGCGGGAGCGGGGCACCGGGGAGCTGTTTTTT; cdr3_aa: CASRVWRERGTGELFF
j_call: TRBJ2-3; v_call: TRBV5-1; d_call: TRBD2; clone_size: few; cdr3_nt: TGCGCCAGCAGCATGACTAGCGGGGGGGCCCGAGATACGCAGTATTTT; cdr3_aa: CASSMTSGGARDTQYF
j_call: TRBJ1-1; v_call: TRBV7-2; d_call: TRBD1; clone_size: .; cdr3_nt: TGTGCCAGCAGCGAGGGACAGGTCCCGCTCTACACTGAAGCTTTCTTT; cdr3_aa: CASSEGQVPLYTEAFF
j_call: TRBJ2-2; v_call: TRBV2; d_call: .; clone_size: .; cdr3_nt: TGTGCCAGCAGTGTAGTCACCGGGGAGCTGTTTTTT; cdr3_aa: CASSVVTGELFF
j_call: TRBJ1-2; v_call: TRBV2; d_call: TRBD1; clone_size: .; cdr3_nt: TGTGCCAGCAGTGAGACAGGGGCGTACTATGGCTACACCTTC; cdr3_aa: CASSETGAYYGYTF
j_call: TRBJ2-7; v_call: TRBV6-1; d_call: TRBD1; clone_size: .; cdr3_nt: TGTGCCAGCAGTGAGGGGGACAGGAGCTCCTACGAGCAGTACTTC; cdr3_aa: CASSEGDRSSYEQYF
j_call: TRBJ2-3; v_call: TRBV5-4; d_call: TRBD2; clone_size: .; cdr3_nt: TGTGCCAGCAGCCGTTCGGGACTAGCGGGGGGCACAGATACGCAGTATTTT; cdr3_aa: CASSRSGLAGGTDTQYF
j_call: TRBJ1-2; v_call: TRBV12-3/TRBV12-4; d_call: .; clone_size: .; cdr3_nt: TGTGCCAGCAGTTTGACAGGCAACTATGGCTACACCTTC; cdr3_aa: CASSLTGNYGYTF
j_call: TRBJ1-6; v_call: TRBV27; d_call: .; clone_size: .; cdr3_nt: TGTGCCAGCAGTTTGGGCAGGTATAATTCACCCCTCCACTTT; cdr3_aa: CASSLGRYNSPLHF
j_call: TRBJ1-6; v_call: TRBV7-9; d_call: .; clone_size: few; cdr3_nt: TGTGCCAGCAGCTTAGGTGGCAGGTATAATTCACCCCTCCACTTT; cdr3_aa: CASSLGGRYNSPLHF
j_call: TRBJ2-7; v_call: TRBV3-1/TRBV3-2; d_call: TRBD1; clone_size: few; cdr3_nt: TGTGCCAGCAGTCAACAGGGGGTCTCCTACGAGCAGTACTTC; cdr3_aa: CASSQQGVSYEQYF
j_call: TRBJ2-3; v_call: TRBV30; d_call: TRBD2; clone_size: .; cdr3_nt: TGTGCCTGGAGCGCCGGGGGGGAGACGCAGTATTTT; cdr3_aa: CAWSAGGETQYF
j_call: TRBJ1-2; v_call: TRBV29-1; d_call: .; clone_size: .; cdr3_nt: TGCAGCGTCGAGGACACCAGGTCAACCTTC; cdr3_aa: CSVEDTRSTF
j_call: TRBJ1-5; v_call: TRBV4-1; d_call: .; clone_size: few; cdr3_nt: TGCGCCAGCAGCCAAGAAAGCCAGGGGAGGCCCCAGCATTTT; cdr3_aa: CASSQESQGRPQHF
j_call: TRBJ2-3; v_call: TRBV3-1/TRBV3-2; d_call: TRBD2; clone_size: .; cdr3_nt: TGTGCCAGCAGCCTCAGCGGGATAGGGGTAGATACGCAGTATTTT; cdr3_aa: CASSLSGIGVDTQYF
j_call: TRBJ2-2; v_call: TRBV12-3/TRBV12-4; d_call: TRBD1; clone_size: .; cdr3_nt: TGTGCCAGCAACCTAGGGACAGCCGGGGAGCTGTTTTTT; cdr3_aa: CASNLGTAGELFF
j_call: TRBJ2-7; v_call: TRBV19; d_call: .; clone_size: .; cdr3_nt: TGTGCCAGTAGCCCGGGACACATCTCCTACGAGCAGTACTTC; cdr3_aa: CASSPGHISYEQYF
j_call: TRBJ1-2; v_call: TRBV6-5; d_call: .; clone_size: .; cdr3_nt: TGTGCCAGCAGCTTGACATTCACCTATGGCTACACCTTC; cdr3_aa: CASSLTFTYGYTF
j_call: TRBJ1-3; v_call: TRBV5-1; d_call: TRBD1; clone_size: .; cdr3_nt: TGCGCCAGCAGTCCTGCCAGGGGGTCGGCCTCTGGAAACACCATATATTTT; cdr3_aa: CASSPARGSASGNTIYF